This T cell receptor (beta chain) originates from a study of blood T cell repertoires in COVID-19. Study at large: The origin of the acute and convalescent COVID-19 samples was the United States, Italy and Spain. PBMCs, B-cell-depleted T cells, or T cells were the source of the cDNA or gDNA that made up the material.

Original analysis: Quantification of nucleated cells was approximated via reference gene primer amplification. Using immunoSEQ multiplex PCR, the repertoire was profiled, and TCRdb retains in-frame clones only, with some absent. V and J calls and clone size follow that table, whereas D and trimming were derived from the DNA. The data show 160,000 or so clones, around nine tenths seen once. This CDR3 spans 16 amino acids. Trimming removed 0 bases at V and 4 bases at J, with 13 bases between. Per germline, CDR1 SGDLS and CDR2 YYNGEE. The sequenced material came from peripheral blood. The TCR comes from a woman aged 70-85 years with acute or convalescent COVID-19. The V gene is TRBV9, the J gene TRBJ1-4, with D perhaps matching TRBD1 (6 bases). CDR3 region: CASSVGGGNYNEKLFF. CDR3 nucleotide sequence: TGTGCCAGCAGCGTAGGTGGGGGCAATTATAATGAAAAACTGTTTTTT.